This is a list of T cell receptor beta chains from one sample in a study of T-cell reconstitution after alpha-beta-depleted transplantation in children. TCRdb reanalysed the PCR reads using MiXCR and keeps one entry per CDR3 protein. In the table there are hundreds of thousands of distinct CDR3 sequences, roughly 15% of which are singletons. This sample comprised PBMCs, mostly from graft donor cells, obtained 360 days after TCRalphabeta/CD19-depleted stem cell transplant. The receptor set was obtained from a boy younger than two who had a stem cell transplant for Wiskott-Aldrich syndrome, so the T cells may come from the graft donor. CDR3s include the opening cysteine and the closing phenylalanine or tryptophan. A D gene is named only where the DNA matches it firmly. Size tells how often a clone was seen (once, few, many) or the class of an expanded clone, and some rows leave it out.

d_call j_call v_call clone_size cdr3_aa cdr3_nt
. TRBJ2-1 TRBV4-3 . CASSQDDRWDSYNEQFF TGCGCCAGCAGCCAAGATGACAGGTGGGACTCCTACAATGAGCAGTTCTTC
TRBD2 TRBJ2-1 TRBV6-5 . CASSYGWSGGNEQFF TGTGCCAGCAGTTACGGGTGGAGCGGGGGAAATGAGCAGTTCTTC
. TRBJ1-6 TRBV29-1 few CSVEEGANSPLHF TGCAGCGTTGAAGAGGGGGCTAATTCACCCCTCCACTTT
. TRBJ1-3 TRBV5-1 few CASSSPGAGRSGNTIYF TGCGCCAGCAGCAGCCCAGGGGCCGGACGCTCTGGAAACACCATATATTTT
. TRBJ1-6 TRBV27 . CASSLLGGPLHF TGTGCCAGCAGTTTATTGGGGGGGCCCCTCCACTTT
. TRBJ2-1 TRBV15 few CATSRVVSREQFF TGTGCCACCAGCAGAGTTGTTTCCAGGGAGCAGTTCTTC
. TRBJ2-7 TRBV10-3 . CAISESKLGVSYEQYF TGTGCCATCAGTGAGTCTAAATTGGGGGTATCCTACGAGCAGTACTTC
. TRBJ2-5 TRBV29-1 . CSVGGHLGRRTQYF TGCAGCGTTGGGGGACACCTCGGTAGAAGGACCCAGTACTTC
TRBD2 TRBJ2-1 TRBV5-1 . CASSLSGDYNEQFF TGCGCCAGCAGCTTGAGCGGGGACTACAATGAGCAGTTCTTC
. TRBJ2-2 TRBV4-1 . CASSRRGIPTGELFF TGCGCCAGCAGCCGAAGGGGCATTCCTACCGGGGAGCTGTTTTTT
TRBD1 TRBJ1-6 TRBV20-1 . CSVGDRGRIVTYNSPLHF TGCAGTGTCGGGGACAGGGGGCGCATTGTCACCTATAATTCACCCCTCCACTTT
TRBD2 TRBJ2-1 TRBV10-2 . CASSVAGGPREQFF TGCGCCAGCAGTGTAGCGGGAGGACCCCGAGAGCAGTTCTTC
TRBD1 TRBJ1-2 TRBV20-1 few CSARLRDRDYGYTF TGCAGTGCTAGACTTCGGGACAGGGACTATGGCTACACCTTC
. TRBJ2-7 TRBV12-3/TRBV12-4 . CASSPRAGRSYEQYF TGTGCCAGCAGTCCCCGGGCGGGGCGATCCTACGAGCAGTACTTC
. TRBJ2-6 TRBV4-1 many CASSQTLIQRPNSGANVLTF TGCGCCAGCAGCCAAACCCTCATACAGCGTCCAAACTCTGGGGCCAACGTCCTGACTTTC
. TRBJ2-7 TRBV5-6 few CASNPAGIYEQYF TGTGCCAGCAACCCAGCAGGGATCTACGAGCAGTACTTC